This TCR beta chain was retrieved from a study of response to subunit inactivated influenza vaccine. The CDR3 runs 17 residues. Losses at the gene ends were 5 bases for V and 4 bases for J; bases not matched to a gene: 14. The germline gives CDR1 LNHNV, CDR2 YYDKDF (reference sequence). TCRdb itself ran the RT-PCR reads through MiXCR, one entry per CDR3 protein. The data hold some 850,000 distinct CDR3 sequences, with roughly 20% observed a single time. Overall study findings and caveats: Every seasonal influenza vaccination brings in few new T cells, the authors suggested.

Many counts were recorded for this clonotype. Its target is unknown. This sequence originates from a man aged 45-65 years who received an inactivated influenza vaccine. The sequences come from PBMCs from blood, collected roughly 5 days after vaccination. The chain recombines TRBV15 with TRBJ2-1, with 7 bases matching TRBD2. The CDR3 region is CATSPSGREYIYNEQFF. As DNA, the CDR3 is TGTGCCACCAGCCCTTCGGGGCGGGAGTACATTTACAATGAGCAGTTCTTC.